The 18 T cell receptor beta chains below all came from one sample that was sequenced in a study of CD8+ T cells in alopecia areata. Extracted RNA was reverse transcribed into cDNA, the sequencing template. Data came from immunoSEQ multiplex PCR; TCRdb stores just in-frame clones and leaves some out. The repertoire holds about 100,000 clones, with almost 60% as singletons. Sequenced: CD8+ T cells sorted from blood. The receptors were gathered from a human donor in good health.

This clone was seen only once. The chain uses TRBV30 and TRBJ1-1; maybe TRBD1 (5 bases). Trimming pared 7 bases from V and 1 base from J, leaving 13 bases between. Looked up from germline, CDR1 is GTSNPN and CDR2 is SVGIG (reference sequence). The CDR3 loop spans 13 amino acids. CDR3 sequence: CAYLSGTNTEAFF. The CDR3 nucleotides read TGTGCCTATTTGTCGGGGACGAACACTGAAGCTTTCTTT. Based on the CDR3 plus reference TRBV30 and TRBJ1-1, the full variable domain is SQTIHQWPATLVQPVGSPLSLECTVEGTSNPNLYWYRQAAGRGLQLLFYSVGIGQISSEVPQNLSASRPQDRQFILSSKKLLLSDSGFYLCAYLSGTNTEAFFGQGTRLTVV.

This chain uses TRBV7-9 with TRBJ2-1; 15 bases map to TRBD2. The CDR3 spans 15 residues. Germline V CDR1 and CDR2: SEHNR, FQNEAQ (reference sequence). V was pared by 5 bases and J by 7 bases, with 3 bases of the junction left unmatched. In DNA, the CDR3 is TGTGCCAGCAGCCCGGGACTAGCGGGGGGAAATGAGCAGTTCTTC. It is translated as CASSPGLAGGNEQFF. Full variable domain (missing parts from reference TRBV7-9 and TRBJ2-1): DTGVSQNPRHKITKRGQNVTFRCDPISEHNRLYWYRQTLGQGPEFLTYFQNEAQLEKSRLLSDRFSAERPKGSFSTLEIQRTEQGDSAMYLCASSPGLAGGNEQFFGPGTRLTVL.

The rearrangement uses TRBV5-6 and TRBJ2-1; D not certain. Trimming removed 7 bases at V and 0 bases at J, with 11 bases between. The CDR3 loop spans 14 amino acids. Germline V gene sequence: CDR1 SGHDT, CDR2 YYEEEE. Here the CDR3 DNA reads TGTGCCAGCCGGAAGTTGAGCTCCTACAATGAGCAGTTCTTC. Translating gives CASRKLSSYNEQFF.

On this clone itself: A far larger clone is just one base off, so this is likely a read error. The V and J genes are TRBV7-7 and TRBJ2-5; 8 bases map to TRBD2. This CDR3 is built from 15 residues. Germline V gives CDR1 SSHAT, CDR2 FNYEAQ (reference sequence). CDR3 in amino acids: CASSLEAGAFETQYF. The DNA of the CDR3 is TGTGCTAGCAGCTTAGAAGCGGGGGCGTTCGAGACCCAGTACTTC.

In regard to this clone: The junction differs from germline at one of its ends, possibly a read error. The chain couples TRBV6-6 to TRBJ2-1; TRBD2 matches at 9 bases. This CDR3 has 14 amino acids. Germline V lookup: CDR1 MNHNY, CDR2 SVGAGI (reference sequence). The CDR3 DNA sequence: TGTGCCAGCAGTTATTCCCCTCCTAGCGGGGAAACGATCTTC. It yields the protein CASSYSPPSGETIF.

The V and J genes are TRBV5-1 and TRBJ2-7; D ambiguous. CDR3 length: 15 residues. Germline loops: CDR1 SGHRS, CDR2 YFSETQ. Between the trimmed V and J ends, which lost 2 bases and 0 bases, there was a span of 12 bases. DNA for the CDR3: TGCGCCAGCAGCTTCGCAAGTCACCGCTCCTACGAGCAGTACTTC. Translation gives CASSFASHRSYEQYF.

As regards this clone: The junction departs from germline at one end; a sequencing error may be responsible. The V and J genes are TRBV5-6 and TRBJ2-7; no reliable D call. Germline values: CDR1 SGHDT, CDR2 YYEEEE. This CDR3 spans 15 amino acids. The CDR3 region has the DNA TGTGCCAGCAGTTTGGGTGCCACTATGGCCTACGAGCAGTACTTC. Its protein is CASSLGATMAYEQYF.

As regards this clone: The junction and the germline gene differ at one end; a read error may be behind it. CDR3 region: CASSDSGGSTDTQYF. Here the CDR3 DNA reads TGTGCCAGCAGTGACTCTGGGGGATCGACAGATACGCAGTATTTT. V and J are TRBV6-5 and TRBJ2-3; the D gene could be TRBD1 or TRBD2 (5 bases each). CDR3 length equals 15 residues. Germline V gene data show CDR1 as MNHEY and CDR2 as SVGAGI.

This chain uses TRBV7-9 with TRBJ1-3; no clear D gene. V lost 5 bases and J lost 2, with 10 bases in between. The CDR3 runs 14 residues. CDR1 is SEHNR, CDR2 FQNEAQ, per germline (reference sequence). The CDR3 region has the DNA TGTGCCAGCAGCCCCCTCGGGACTGGAAACACCATATATTTT. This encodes CASSPLGTGNTIYF.

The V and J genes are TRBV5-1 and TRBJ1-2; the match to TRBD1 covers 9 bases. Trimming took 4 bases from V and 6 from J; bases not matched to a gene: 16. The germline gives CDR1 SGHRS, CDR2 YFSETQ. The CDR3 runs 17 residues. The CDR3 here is CASSPLPDRGSSHGYTF. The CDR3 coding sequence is TGCGCCAGCAGCCCTCTACCGGACAGGGGATCTTCGCATGGCTACACCTTC.

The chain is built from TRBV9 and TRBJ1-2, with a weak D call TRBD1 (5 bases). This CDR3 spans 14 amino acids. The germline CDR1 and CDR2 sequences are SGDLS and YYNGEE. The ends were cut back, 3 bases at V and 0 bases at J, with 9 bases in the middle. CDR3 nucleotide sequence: TGTGCCAGCAGCGACACAGGAGCTAACTATGGCTACACCTTC. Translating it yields CASSDTGANYGYTF.

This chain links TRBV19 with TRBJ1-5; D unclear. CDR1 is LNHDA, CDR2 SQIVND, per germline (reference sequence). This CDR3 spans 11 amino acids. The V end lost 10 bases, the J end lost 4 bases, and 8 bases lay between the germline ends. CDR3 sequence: CATGSNQPQHF. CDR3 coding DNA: TGTGCCACCGGGTCGAATCAGCCCCAGCATTTT.

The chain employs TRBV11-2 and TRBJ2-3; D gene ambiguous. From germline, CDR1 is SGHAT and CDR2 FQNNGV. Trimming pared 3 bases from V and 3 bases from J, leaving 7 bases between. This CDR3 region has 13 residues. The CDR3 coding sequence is TGTGCCAGCAGCTTCCCTTCAACAGATACGCAGTATTTT. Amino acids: CASSFPSTDTQYF.

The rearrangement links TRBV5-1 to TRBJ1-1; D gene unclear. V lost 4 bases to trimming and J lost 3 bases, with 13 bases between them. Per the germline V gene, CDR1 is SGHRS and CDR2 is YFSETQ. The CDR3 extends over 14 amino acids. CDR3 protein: CASSLVKHDTEAFF. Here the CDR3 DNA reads TGCGCCAGCAGCCTTGTAAAACATGACACTGAAGCTTTCTTT. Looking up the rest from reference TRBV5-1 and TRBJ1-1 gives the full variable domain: KAGVTQTPRYLIKTRGQQVTLSCSPISGHRSVSWYQQTPGQGLQFLFEYFSETQRNKGNFPGRFSGRQFSNSRSEMNVSTLELGDSALYLCASSLVKHDTEAFFGQGTRLTVV.

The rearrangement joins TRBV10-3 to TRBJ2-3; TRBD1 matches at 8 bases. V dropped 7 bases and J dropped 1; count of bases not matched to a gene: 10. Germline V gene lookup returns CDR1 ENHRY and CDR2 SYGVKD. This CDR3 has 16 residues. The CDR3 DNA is TGTGCCATCAACTCTCCGGACAGGGATGGCACAGATACGCAGTATTTT. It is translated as CAINSPDRDGTDTQYF.

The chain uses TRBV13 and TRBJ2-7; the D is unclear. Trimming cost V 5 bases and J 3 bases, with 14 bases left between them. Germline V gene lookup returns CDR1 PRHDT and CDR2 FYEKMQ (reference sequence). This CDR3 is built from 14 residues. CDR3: CASSRNDGSYEQYF. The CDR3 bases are TGTGCCAGCAGCCGTAACGACGGAAGCTACGAGCAGTACTTC.

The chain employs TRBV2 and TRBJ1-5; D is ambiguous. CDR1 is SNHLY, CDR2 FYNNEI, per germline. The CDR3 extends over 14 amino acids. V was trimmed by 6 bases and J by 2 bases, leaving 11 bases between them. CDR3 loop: CASREVAGNQPQHF. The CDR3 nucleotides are TGTGCCAGCAGGGAGGTAGCGGGCAATCAGCCCCAGCATTTT.

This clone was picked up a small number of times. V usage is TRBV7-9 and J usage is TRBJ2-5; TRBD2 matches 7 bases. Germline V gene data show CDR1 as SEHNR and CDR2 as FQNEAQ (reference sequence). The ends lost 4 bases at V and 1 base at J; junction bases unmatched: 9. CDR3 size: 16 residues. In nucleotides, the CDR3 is TGTGCCAGCAGCTCCCTATCCTCGGGGGGCCAAGAGACCCAGTACTTC. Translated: CASSSLSSGGQETQYF. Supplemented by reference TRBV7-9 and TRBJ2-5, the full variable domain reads DTGVSQNPRHKITKRGQNVTFRCDPISEHNRLYWYRQTLGQGPEFLTYFQNEAQLEKSRLLSDRFSAERPKGSFSTLEIQRTEQGDSAMYLCASSSLSSGGQETQYFGPGTRLLVL.